Included here is one TCR beta chain sequence, with context. Its antigen is unknown. The sample is drawn from a study of T cell responses to AZD1222 COVID-19 vaccine. Overall study findings and caveats: Clonal diversity may have been underestimated, and the donors were mostly white British, with more females than males. Variant regions that are unmutated are reportedly the target of nearly half of spike-specific TCRs. Baseline seropositives among AZD1222 recipients totaled only 5 to 7.

Using immunoSEQ multiplex PCR, the repertoire was profiled, and TCRdb retains in-frame clones only, with some absent. This sample has 95,000 to 150,000 clones, with roughly 88% found just once. Trimming removed 2 bases at V and 8 bases at J, with 9 bases between. CDR3 length equals 12 residues. The receptor was isolated from an adult in good health. The V call is TRBV12-3 or TRBV12-4, the J call TRBJ1-1; no clear D. This specimen was peripheral blood, taken on day 0 of AZD1222 vaccination. The CDR3 protein is CASSLSGLEAFF. CDR3 bases: TGTGCCAGCAGTTTATCCGGGTTAGAAGCTTTCTTT.